This T cell receptor beta chain was found in a study of shared clonotypes between healthy human individuals. Repertoires were generated with immunoSEQ multiplex PCR, while TCRdb's copy carries only in-frame clones and drops some. The data show 1.5 million to 2.5 million clones, about 95% seen once. The ends were cut back, 0 bases at V and 3 bases at J, with 8 bases in the middle. The CDR3 consists of 14 residues. In germline, CDR1 is MNHEY, CDR2 SVGAGI. Cells designated naive CD8 were CD45RO-negative and were positively selected for CCR7, with terminally differentiated effector memory CD45RA+ cells excluded.

The chain is built from TRBV6-5 and TRBJ1-1; D remains unclear. This TCR derives from a man aged 18 to 29 in good health. The sample was naive CD8+ T cells sorted from blood. The CDR3 sequence is CASSYSSSDTEAFF. The CDR3 region has the DNA TGTGCCAGCAGTTACTCGAGTTCGGACACTGAAGCTTTCTTT.